The rows below give T cell receptor beta chains drawn from one sample of a study of T-cell reconstitution after alpha-beta-depleted transplantation in children. One entry per CDR3 protein results from TCRdb running MiXCR on the PCR reads. The repertoire includes some 220,000 distinct CDR3 sequences, roughly a tenth of them detected once, and 28% sits in the top ten. The starting material was PBMCs, obtained before TCRalphabeta/CD19-depleted stem cell transplant. The receptors derive from a child less than two years old with acute myeloid leukemia, due to receive a stem cell transplant. CDR3s include the opening cysteine and the closing phenylalanine or tryptophan. The order of the fields is CDR3 length, clone size, D gene, J gene, V gene, CDR3 protein, CDR3 DNA. The D gene is left open where the match is weak. Where a row states a size, it is once, few, many or the class of an expanded clone; other rows omit it.

>15|many|NA|TRBJ1-4|TRBV3-1
CASTTRSGLGEKLFF
TGTGCCAGCACCACCCGGAGTGGGCTAGGTGAAAAACTGTTTTTT
>17|NA|NA|TRBJ2-2|TRBV11-2
CASSLSGASWNTGELFF
TGTGCCAGCAGCTTATCCGGGGCTTCTTGGAACACCGGGGAGCTGTTTTTT
>16|many|NA|TRBJ2-2|TRBV12-3/TRBV12-4
CASSAQGLANTGELFF
TGTGCCAGCAGTGCCCAGGGCCTCGCGAACACCGGGGAGCTGTTTTTT
>13|many|NA|TRBJ2-5|TRBV28
CASSIRQQETQYF
TGTGCCAGCAGTATTAGACAACAAGAGACCCAGTACTTC
>11|many|NA|TRBJ1-4|TRBV6-4
CAPRSNEKLFF
TGTGCCCCGAGGAGTAATGAAAAACTGTTTTTT
>17|many|TRBD2|TRBJ2-3|TRBV5-5
CASSLRPSSGNTDTQYF
TGTGCCAGCAGCTTACGCCCTTCTAGCGGGAACACAGATACGCAGTATTTT
>17|few|TRBD2|TRBJ2-3|TRBV5-5
CASSRTSGRTRTDTQYF
TGTGCCAGCAGCCGGACTAGCGGGAGGACTAGGACAGATACGCAGTATTTT
>14|many|TRBD1|TRBJ2-7|TRBV27
CASRTGLGTYEQYF
TGTGCCAGCAGGACAGGGTTGGGGACCTACGAGCAGTACTTC
>17|many|TRBD2|TRBJ2-7|TRBV13
CASSLVGTSGDPYEQYF
TGTGCCAGCAGCTTAGTGGGGACTAGCGGAGATCCGTACGAGCAGTACTTC
>15|many|NA|TRBJ2-1|TRBV20-1
CSAVGAAYSYNEQFF
TGCAGTGCTGTGGGGGCCGCCTACTCCTACAATGAGCAGTTCTTC
>16|many|NA|TRBJ2-1|TRBV4-1
CASSQDLKRTYNEQFF
TGCGCCAGCAGCCAAGATCTGAAACGAACCTACAATGAGCAGTTCTTC
>13|many|NA|TRBJ1-1|TRBV27
CASSFGERTEAFF
TGTGCCAGCAGTTTCGGGGAGAGGACTGAAGCTTTCTTT
>15|many|TRBD1|TRBJ2-1|TRBV25-1
CASSEGQGLNNEQFF
TGTGCCAGCAGTGAGGGACAGGGGCTTAACAATGAGCAGTTCTTC
>13|many|NA|TRBJ2-7|TRBV30
CAWSIRQRYEQYF
TGTGCCTGGAGTATTCGACAGAGATACGAGCAGTACTTC
>14|many|NA|TRBJ2-3|TRBV18
CASSPRRDLDTQYF
TGTGCCAGCTCACCTCGGCGGGACCTAGATACGCAGTATTTT
>13|many|NA|TRBJ2-1|TRBV5-1
CASTPGWANEQFF
TGCGCCAGCACCCCAGGGTGGGCGAATGAGCAGTTCTTC
>15|many|TRBD1|TRBJ1-4|TRBV29-1
CSARQGVSTNEKLFF
TGCAGCGCCCGACAGGGAGTCTCGACTAATGAAAAACTGTTTTTT
>15|NA|NA|TRBJ2-5|TRBV7-2
CASNLTSGGEKTQYF
TGTGCCAGCAACTTGACATCGGGTGGAGAGAAGACCCAGTACTTC
>17|many|TRBD2|TRBJ2-2|TRBV5-1
CASSPTSGRGNTGELFF
TGCGCCAGCAGCCCAACTAGCGGGAGAGGAAACACCGGGGAGCTGTTTTTT
>12|many|NA|TRBJ1-5|TRBV12-3/TRBV12-4
CASSQEGQPQHF
TGTGCCAGCAGTCAGGAGGGCCAGCCCCAGCATTTT
>15|many|TRBD2|TRBJ2-1|TRBV4-2
CASSRGTSSYNEQFF
TGTGCCAGCAGCAGAGGGACTAGCTCATACAATGAGCAGTTCTTC
>11|many|NA|TRBJ1-5|TRBV28
CASSFRDPQHF
TGTGCCAGCAGTTTTAGGGATCCCCAGCATTTT
>13|many|NA|TRBJ1-4|TRBV20-1
CSAPGPAYEKLFF
TGCAGTGCTCCGGGACCAGCCTATGAAAAACTGTTTTTT
>17|many|TRBD2|TRBJ2-1|TRBV7-9
CASSLELSSGRYNEQFF
TGTGCCAGCAGCTTGGAATTGTCTAGCGGGCGCTACAATGAGCAGTTCTTC
>13|many|NA|TRBJ2-2|TRBV12-3/TRBV12-4
CASSYGVTGELFF
TGTGCCAGCAGTTACGGAGTTACCGGGGAGCTGTTTTTT
>13|few|TRBD1|TRBJ1-5|TRBV12-3/TRBV12-4
CASRRQGNQPQHF
TGTGCCAGCAGGAGACAGGGGAATCAGCCCCAGCATTTT
>11|many|NA|TRBJ1-1|TRBV7-8
CASSLEGVAFF
TGTGCCAGCAGCTTAGAAGGGGTGGCTTTCTTT
>15|many|TRBD2|TRBJ2-3|TRBV25-1
CASSSEAGGTDTQYF
TGTGCCAGCAGCTCCGAAGCGGGGGGCACAGATACGCAGTATTTT
>15|few|NA|TRBJ1-3|TRBV4-1
CASSQISPSGNTIYF
TGCGCCAGCAGCCAGATTTCCCCCTCTGGAAACACCATATATTTT
>12|many|TRBD2|TRBJ2-7|TRBV20-1
CSANAGGYEQYF
TGCAGTGCTAACGCGGGAGGCTACGAGCAGTACTTC
>13|few|NA|TRBJ1-2|TRBV12-3/TRBV12-4
CANFGGEIYGYTF
TGTGCCAACTTCGGGGGAGAAATCTATGGCTACACCTTC
>16|many|TRBD1|TRBJ1-4|TRBV5-1
CASSYNSGTGVEKLFF
TGCGCCAGCAGCTACAACTCCGGGACAGGGGTTGAAAAACTGTTTTTT
>14|many|TRBD2|TRBJ2-5|TRBV20-1
CSAGTSGREETQYF
TGCAGTGCAGGGACTAGCGGGAGGGAAGAGACCCAGTACTTC
>15|many|TRBD1|TRBJ1-6|TRBV10-2
CASSSTGGYNSPLHF
TGCGCCAGCAGTTCGACAGGGGGCTATAATTCACCCCTCCACTTT
>16|many|NA|TRBJ2-7|TRBV4-3
CASSQALGLGGYEQYF
TGCGCCAGCAGCCAGGCGCTCGGACTGGGGGGCTACGAGCAGTACTTC
>15|NA|TRBD2|TRBJ2-1|TRBV7-9
CASSLAGGEVREQFF
TGTGCCAGCAGCTTAGCGGGAGGGGAGGTTCGGGAGCAGTTCTTC
>13|many|NA|TRBJ2-3|TRBV12-3/TRBV12-4
CASRPQESDTQYF
TGTGCCAGCAGGCCCCAGGAGTCAGATACGCAGTATTTT
>15|many|NA|TRBJ2-7|TRBV6-1
CASRAAEGRSYEQYF
TGTGCCAGCAGGGCCGCCGAGGGGAGGTCCTACGAGCAGTACTTC
>13|many|NA|TRBJ2-7|TRBV19
CATRGQSLYEQYF
TGTGCCACCCGTGGGCAATCTCTTTACGAGCAGTACTTC
>16|many|NA|TRBJ2-7|TRBV12-1
CASSSPSSGTPGEQYF
TGTGCCAGCAGCTCACCTTCTAGCGGGACTCCTGGAGAGCAGTACTTC